A selection of T cell receptor beta chains follows, all from one sample in a study of blood T cell repertoires in COVID-19. This table comes from immunoSEQ multiplex PCR, and its TCRdb copy is limited to in-frame clones, with some not included. This sample carries 250,000 to 350,000 clones, roughly 88% of them seen once, and the ten largest clones take approximately 0.94%. The sequenced sample was peripheral blood. These receptors were collected from a human donor with COVID-19, enrolled during active disease. The donor label of this sample is uncertain. The CDR3 runs from the conserved cysteine through the conserved F or W. Fields, in order: CDR3 protein, CDR3 DNA, J gene, V gene, clone size, D gene. The D gene is left open where the match is weak. Not every row has a clone size; where given, it reads once, few, many or a size class.

cdr3_aa: CASTREPTEAFF; cdr3_nt: TGTGCCAGCACTCGGGAACCAACTGAAGCTTTCTTT; j_call: TRBJ1-1; v_call: TRBV21-1; clone_size: -; d_call: -
cdr3_aa: CASRFGGSSYNEQFF; cdr3_nt: TGTGCCAGCAGATTTGGCGGGAGCTCCTACAATGAGCAGTTCTTC; j_call: TRBJ2-1; v_call: TRBV27; clone_size: once; d_call: TRBD2
cdr3_aa: CAIRPGTSGYNEQFF; cdr3_nt: TGTGCCATCAGACCCGGGACTAGCGGATACAATGAGCAGTTCTTC; j_call: TRBJ2-1; v_call: TRBV10-3; clone_size: -; d_call: TRBD2
cdr3_aa: CASRVDRENGYTF; cdr3_nt: TGTGCCAGTAGGGTAGACAGGGAGAATGGCTACACCTTC; j_call: TRBJ1-2; v_call: TRBV19; clone_size: -; d_call: TRBD1
cdr3_aa: CSSGTGTGYTF; cdr3_nt: TGCAGCTCCGGGACAGGGACTGGCTACACCTTC; j_call: TRBJ1-2; v_call: TRBV29-1; clone_size: -; d_call: TRBD1
cdr3_aa: CSASLAGMSSYEQYF; cdr3_nt: TGCAGTGCTAGTCTAGCGGGCATGAGCTCCTACGAGCAGTACTTC; j_call: TRBJ2-7; v_call: TRBV20-1; clone_size: -; d_call: TRBD2
cdr3_aa: CASSRTGGHEKLFF; cdr3_nt: TGTGCCAGCAGCCGGACAGGGGGCCATGAAAAACTGTTTTTT; j_call: TRBJ1-4; v_call: TRBV7-2; clone_size: once; d_call: TRBD1
cdr3_aa: CASSLRTGLNEKLFF; cdr3_nt: TGTGCCAGCAGTTTAAGGACAGGGTTAAACGAAAAACTGTTTTTT; j_call: TRBJ1-4; v_call: TRBV27; clone_size: -; d_call: TRBD1
cdr3_aa: CASSYSGAQETQYF; cdr3_nt: TGCGCCAGCAGCTACTCAGGGGCGCAAGAGACCCAGTACTTC; j_call: TRBJ2-5; v_call: TRBV5-1; clone_size: -; d_call: -
cdr3_aa: CASSPNDRALFF; cdr3_nt: TGTGCCAGTAGTCCCAATGACAGGGCCTTGTTCTTC; j_call: TRBJ2-1; v_call: TRBV19; clone_size: -; d_call: TRBD1
cdr3_aa: CASTQGTNSPLHF; cdr3_nt: TGCGCCAGCACCCAGGGAACTAATTCACCCCTCCACTTT; j_call: TRBJ1-6; v_call: TRBV5-1; clone_size: -; d_call: -
cdr3_aa: CASSAPPGINQPQHF; cdr3_nt: TGTGCCAGTAGTGCGCCCCCAGGGATCAATCAGCCCCAGCATTTT; j_call: TRBJ1-5; v_call: TRBV19; clone_size: -; d_call: -
cdr3_aa: CASSAQGGTVDEAFF; cdr3_nt: TGTGCCAGCAGCGCCCAAGGAGGGACGGTCGATGAAGCTTTCTTT; j_call: TRBJ1-1; v_call: TRBV9; clone_size: once; d_call: -
cdr3_aa: CASSPTGVSTGELFF; cdr3_nt: TGTGCCAGCAGCCCGACAGGGGTGAGCACCGGGGAGCTGTTTTTT; j_call: TRBJ2-2; v_call: TRBV7-3; clone_size: -; d_call: TRBD1
cdr3_aa: CASSRDRGRETQYF; cdr3_nt: TGTGCCAGCAGCCGGGACAGGGGGCGTGAGACCCAGTACTTC; j_call: TRBJ2-5; v_call: TRBV28; clone_size: -; d_call: TRBD1
cdr3_aa: CASSRPRTLAVLGNEQFF; cdr3_nt: TGTGCCAGCAGTCGCCCAAGAACTTTAGCGGTTCTGGGGAATGAGCAGTTCTTC; j_call: TRBJ2-1; v_call: TRBV6-6; clone_size: -; d_call: -
cdr3_aa: CASSSRIMGASGANVLTF; cdr3_nt: TGTGCCAGCAGCTCCCGAATCATGGGCGCGAGTGGGGCCAACGTCCTGACTTTC; j_call: TRBJ2-6; v_call: TRBV7-3; clone_size: once; d_call: -
cdr3_aa: CASSFRGQAAEQYF; cdr3_nt: TGTGCCAGCAGCTTTAGGGGACAGGCTGCAGAGCAGTACTTC; j_call: TRBJ2-7; v_call: TRBV11-1; clone_size: -; d_call: TRBD1
cdr3_aa: CASSLTPGTGTLNTEAFF; cdr3_nt: TGCGCCAGCAGCTTAACCCCCGGGACAGGCACTCTGAACACTGAAGCTTTCTTT; j_call: TRBJ1-1; v_call: TRBV5-1; clone_size: -; d_call: TRBD1
cdr3_aa: CASSYSRGGPQPQHF; cdr3_nt: TGTGCCAGCAGTTACTCGAGGGGGGGCCCTCAGCCCCAGCATTTT; j_call: TRBJ1-5; v_call: TRBV6-5; clone_size: -; d_call: -
cdr3_aa: CASSQSGGGPNTEAFF; cdr3_nt: TGTGCCAGCAGCCAGTCTGGCGGGGGCCCGAACACTGAAGCTTTCTTT; j_call: TRBJ1-1; v_call: TRBV14; clone_size: -; d_call: -
cdr3_aa: CASSIRQGYEQFF; cdr3_nt: TGTGCCAGTAGTATCCGACAGGGTTATGAGCAGTTCTTC; j_call: TRBJ2-1; v_call: TRBV19; clone_size: -; d_call: TRBD1
cdr3_aa: CASSFLGSGGYEQFF; cdr3_nt: TGTGCCAGCAGCTTTCTCGGCTCTGGAGGCTATGAGCAGTTCTTC; j_call: TRBJ2-1; v_call: TRBV11-1; clone_size: -; d_call: -
cdr3_aa: CASSYAGQETQYF; cdr3_nt: TGCGCCAGCAGCTACGCCGGGCAAGAGACCCAGTACTTC; j_call: TRBJ2-5; v_call: TRBV5-1; clone_size: -; d_call: -
cdr3_aa: CASSLRTSSYEQYF; cdr3_nt: TGTGCCAGCAGCTTAAGGACATCCTCCTACGAGCAGTACTTC; j_call: TRBJ2-7; v_call: TRBV7-8; clone_size: -; d_call: -
cdr3_aa: CASSLRTGELFF; cdr3_nt: TGTGCCAGCAGTTTGCGAACCGGGGAGCTGTTTTTT; j_call: TRBJ2-2; v_call: TRBV28; clone_size: -; d_call: -
cdr3_aa: CASSVSYNSPLHF; cdr3_nt: TGTGCCAGTAGTGTCAGCTATAATTCACCCCTCCACTTT; j_call: TRBJ1-6; v_call: TRBV19; clone_size: -; d_call: -
cdr3_aa: CATKQGSSQPQHF; cdr3_nt: TGTGCCACCAAACAGGGATCCTCTCAGCCCCAGCATTTT; j_call: TRBJ1-5; v_call: TRBV15; clone_size: once; d_call: -
cdr3_aa: CASSPWAANTGELFF; cdr3_nt: TGTGCCAGCAGCCCGTGGGCCGCGAACACCGGGGAGCTGTTTTTT; j_call: TRBJ2-2; v_call: TRBV11-2; clone_size: once; d_call: -
cdr3_aa: CASSLTYAGMNTEAFF; cdr3_nt: TGTGCCAGCAGTTTAACGTACGCAGGCATGAACACTGAAGCTTTCTTT; j_call: TRBJ1-1; v_call: TRBV28; clone_size: -; d_call: -
cdr3_aa: CASSLWSGTGGQFLNTGELFF; cdr3_nt: TGTGCCAGCAGTTTATGGTCGGGGACAGGGGGCCAGTTTTTAAACACCGGGGAGCTGTTTTTT; j_call: TRBJ2-2; v_call: TRBV28; clone_size: -; d_call: TRBD1
cdr3_aa: CASMGAAEKLFF; cdr3_nt: TGTGCCAGTATGGGGGCAGCCGAAAAACTGTTTTTT; j_call: TRBJ1-4; v_call: TRBV19; clone_size: -; d_call: -
cdr3_aa: CASSLFSGGSGKGNEQFF; cdr3_nt: TGTGCCAGCAGCTTATTTAGTGGGGGTAGCGGGAAGGGCAATGAGCAGTTCTTC; j_call: TRBJ2-1; v_call: TRBV7-3; clone_size: -; d_call: TRBD2
cdr3_aa: CASTPRLAGSTDTQYF; cdr3_nt: TGTGCCAGCACCCCCCGCCTAGCGGGATCCACAGATACGCAGTATTTT; j_call: TRBJ2-3; v_call: TRBV2; clone_size: -; d_call: TRBD2
cdr3_aa: CASRLTGGEKDTQYF; cdr3_nt: TGCGCCAGCAGACTAACAGGGGGCGAAAAAGATACGCAGTATTTT; j_call: TRBJ2-3; v_call: TRBV10-2; clone_size: -; d_call: TRBD1
cdr3_aa: CASSHFGAPRWRGTQYF; cdr3_nt: TGCGCCAGCAGCCATTTTGGGGCGCCAAGGTGGCGGGGCACGCAGTATTTT; j_call: TRBJ2-3; v_call: TRBV4-3; clone_size: -; d_call: -
cdr3_aa: CASSLPRQGVVYGYTF; cdr3_nt: TGTGCCAGCAGCTTACCCCGACAGGGGGTGGTCTATGGCTACACCTTC; j_call: TRBJ1-2; v_call: TRBV13; clone_size: few; d_call: TRBD1
cdr3_aa: CASDRARDTQYF; cdr3_nt: TGTGCCAGTGACAGGGCCAGAGATACGCAGTATTTT; j_call: TRBJ2-3; v_call: TRBV6-6; clone_size: -; d_call: TRBD1
cdr3_aa: CASSHPGTGVDTEAFF; cdr3_nt: TGTGCCAGCAGCCATCCTGGGACAGGGGTGGACACTGAAGCTTTCTTT; j_call: TRBJ1-1; v_call: TRBV3-1/TRBV3-2; clone_size: -; d_call: TRBD1
cdr3_aa: CASSEAVAGRGTDTQYF; cdr3_nt: TGTGCCAGCAGTGAAGCCGTAGCGGGTCGCGGCACAGATACGCAGTATTTT; j_call: TRBJ2-3; v_call: TRBV2; clone_size: -; d_call: TRBD2
cdr3_aa: CASSPLGQGNSPLHF; cdr3_nt: TGTGCCAGCTCACCTTTGGGACAGGGAAATTCACCCCTCCACTTT; j_call: TRBJ1-6; v_call: TRBV18; clone_size: -; d_call: TRBD1
cdr3_aa: CASTKTSSSGNTIYF; cdr3_nt: TGTGCCAGCACCAAAACCTCGAGCTCTGGAAACACCATATATTTT; j_call: TRBJ1-3; v_call: TRBV6-5; clone_size: -; d_call: -
cdr3_aa: CASSPSAGSGETQYF; cdr3_nt: TGCGCCAGCAGCCCGTCGGCCGGGAGCGGAGAGACCCAGTACTTC; j_call: TRBJ2-5; v_call: TRBV5-1; clone_size: -; d_call: -
cdr3_aa: CASGGQGGTEAFF; cdr3_nt: TGTGCTAGTGGCGGACAGGGCGGCACTGAAGCTTTCTTT; j_call: TRBJ1-1; v_call: TRBV12-5; clone_size: few; d_call: TRBD1
cdr3_aa: CSVTIGGVAEAFF; cdr3_nt: TGCAGCGTTACCATAGGGGGAGTCGCTGAAGCTTTCTTT; j_call: TRBJ1-1; v_call: TRBV29-1; clone_size: -; d_call: -
cdr3_aa: CASSVRGASYNEQFF; cdr3_nt: TGTGCCAGCAGTGTCCGGGGGGCCTCCTACAATGAGCAGTTCTTC; j_call: TRBJ2-1; v_call: TRBV25-1; clone_size: once; d_call: -
cdr3_aa: CASSMTGTSGGGEQYF; cdr3_nt: TGTGCCAGTAGTATGACCGGGACTAGCGGAGGGGGGGAGCAGTACTTC; j_call: TRBJ2-7; v_call: TRBV19; clone_size: -; d_call: TRBD2
cdr3_aa: CSGQRGPNTGELFF; cdr3_nt: TGCAGCGGCCAGCGGGGCCCAAACACCGGGGAGCTGTTTTTT; j_call: TRBJ2-2; v_call: TRBV29-1; clone_size: -; d_call: TRBD2
cdr3_aa: CASSLRGLDTQYF; cdr3_nt: TGCGCCAGCAGCTTGCGAGGGTTGGATACGCAGTATTTT; j_call: TRBJ2-3; v_call: TRBV5-1; clone_size: -; d_call: -
cdr3_aa: CASSSPAISVSNEKLFF; cdr3_nt: TGTGCCAGCAGTAGCCCCGCGATAAGTGTATCTAATGAAAAACTGTTTTTT; j_call: TRBJ1-4; v_call: TRBV28; clone_size: -; d_call: -
cdr3_aa: CSVNLGQGSAAFF; cdr3_nt: TGCAGCGTTAACCTTGGACAGGGTAGTGCAGCTTTCTTT; j_call: TRBJ1-1; v_call: TRBV29-1; clone_size: -; d_call: TRBD1
cdr3_aa: CASSLGLAGPTDTQYF; cdr3_nt: TGTGCCAGCAGCTTAGGGCTAGCGGGGCCCACAGATACGCAGTATTTT; j_call: TRBJ2-3; v_call: TRBV7-2; clone_size: -; d_call: TRBD2
cdr3_aa: CASSSDQPQHF; cdr3_nt: TGTGCCAGCAGTTCCGATCAGCCCCAGCATTTT; j_call: TRBJ1-5; v_call: TRBV28; clone_size: -; d_call: -